These 25 T cell receptor beta chains were sequenced from one sample in a study of CD8+ T cells in alopecia areata. Treatment indicated: oral pan-JAK inhibitor, 5-10 mg twice daily. As the sequencing template, cDNA was produced by extracting RNA and reverse transcribing it. Measured with immunoSEQ multiplex PCR; TCRdb has only the in-frame clones, and not every one. The data show about 90,000 clones, about 40% seen once. Sequencing was performed on CD8+ T cells sorted from blood, taken at week 24, from a patient treated with tofacitinib. The receptors shown here come from a human donor with alopecia areata.

The CDR3 reads CATFRDVSNEQFF. CDR3 nucleotides: TGTGCCACATTCCGGGACGTATCTAATGAGCAGTTCTTC. The V gene is TRBV25-1, the J gene TRBJ2-1; either TRBD1 or TRBD2 may fit D (5 bases each). CDR3 length equals 13 residues. Trimming removed 10 bases at V and 7 bases at J, with 17 bases between. Per the germline V gene, CDR1 is MGHDK and CDR2 is SYGVNS.

This chain joins TRBV7-9 and TRBJ2-3; D is unresolved. This CDR3 spans 15 amino acids. The ends were cut back, 1 base at V and 0 bases at J, with 8 bases in the middle. CDR1 is SEHNR, CDR2 FQNEAQ, per germline (reference sequence). The CDR3 region has the DNA TGTGCCAGCAGCTTAGTGGCGACTAGCACAGATACGCAGTATTTT. Its protein product is CASSLVATSTDTQYF.

The chain links TRBV4-1 to TRBJ2-7; 7 bases match TRBD1. CDR1 and CDR2 from the germline V gene are MGHRA and YSYEKL. CDR3 length: 17 residues. The V segment lost 4 bases and the J segment 1 base; nucleotides outside the gene matches: 13. The CDR3 here is CASSLANDRDLSYEQYF. The CDR3 DNA is TGCGCCAGCAGCCTAGCCAATGACAGGGACCTTTCCTACGAGCAGTACTTC.

The gene calls are TRBV9 and TRBJ2-5; D possibly corresponds to TRBD1 (6 bases). This CDR3 has 16 residues. Per the germline V gene, CDR1 is SGDLS and CDR2 is YYNGEE. Trimming pared 7 bases from V and 0 bases from J, leaving 19 bases between. The CDR3 region has the DNA TGTGCCAGCTCAAGCCCCCGGGACAAGCACCAAGAGACCCAGTACTTC. The encoded protein is CASSSPRDKHQETQYF.

This clone was observed a few times. The rearrangement links TRBV5-1 to TRBJ1-1, with D perhaps matching TRBD1 (6 bases). The CDR3 consists of 11 residues. Trimming left V 4 bases short and J 6 bases short, with 7 bases between. CDR1 and CDR2 from the germline V gene are SGHRS and YFSETQ. The CDR3 coding sequence is TGCGCCAGCAGCCAGGGGCCTGAAGCTTTCTTT. It specifies CASSQGPEAFF.

The chain employs TRBV11-2 and TRBJ1-2, with 8 nucleotides matching TRBD1. Per germline, CDR1 SGHAT and CDR2 FQNNGV. CDR3 length equals 11 residues. The ends lost 8 bases at V and 10 bases at J; junction bases unmatched: 6. CDR3 DNA: TGTGCCAGCGCAATACAGGGGGTCTACACCTTC. Translation: CASAIQGVYTF. The entire variable domain, with the rest obtained from reference TRBV11-2 and TRBJ1-2, is as follows: EAGVAQSPRYKIIEKRQSVAFWCNPISGHATLYWYQQILGQGPKLLIQFQNNGVVDDSQLPKDRFSAERLKGVDSTLKIQPAKLEDSAVYLCASAIQGVYTFGSGTRLTVV.

The gene calls are TRBV5-4 and TRBJ1-2; D may be TRBD1 (5 bases). The germline gives CDR1 SGHNT, CDR2 YYREEE (reference sequence). V dropped 0 bases and J dropped 4 bases, with 13 bases sitting between them. There are 15 residues in the CDR3. The CDR3 protein is CASSLAGGKSYGYTF. CDR3 DNA: TGTGCCAGCAGCTTGGCCGGGGGGAAGAGCTATGGCTACACCTTC.

V is TRBV15 and J is TRBJ1-1; TRBD1 is a possible D gene (6 bases). The CDR3 has 13 amino acids. V lost 8 bases to trimming and J lost 0 bases, with 10 bases between them. Germline assignment: CDR1 LNHNV and CDR2 YYDKDF (reference sequence). This CDR3 is CATAKGVNTEAFF. The CDR3 region has the DNA TGTGCCACCGCCAAGGGGGTGAACACTGAAGCTTTCTTT.

The chain links TRBV27 to TRBJ1-2; D might be TRBD1 (5 bases). V dropped 5 bases and J dropped 4 bases, with 17 bases sitting between them. The CDR3 has 15 residues. Germline values: CDR1 MNHEY, CDR2 SMNVEV (reference sequence). CDR3 sequence: CASSLRFGGIYGYTF. The CDR3 DNA follows: TGTGCCAGCAGTCTCAGGTTTGGGGGGATCTATGGCTACACCTTC.

The chain uses TRBV27 and TRBJ2-5, with 7 nucleotides matching TRBD1. The CDR3 is 14 residues long. The V gene end was trimmed by 5 bases and the J gene end by 1 base; junction bases not matched to a gene: 4. Looked up from germline, CDR1 is MNHEY and CDR2 is SMNVEV (reference sequence). The CDR3 DNA is TGTGCCAGCAGTCCGACAGGGATCCAAGAGACCCAGTACTTC. Translating it yields CASSPTGIQETQYF.

The gene calls are TRBV2 and TRBJ2-7; D perhaps matches TRBD2 (5 bases). Germline CDR1 SNHLY, CDR2 FYNNEI. This CDR3 is 13 amino acids long. Trimming stripped 9 bases from V and 0 bases from J, with 12 bases between. This CDR3 reads CASGLSSSYEQYF. The CDR3, as DNA: TGTGCCAGTGGACTTTCAAGCTCCTACGAGCAGTACTTC.

V is TRBV2 and J is TRBJ2-7; D may be TRBD1 (5 bases). V dropped 6 bases and J dropped 12 bases, with 30 bases sitting between them. The CDR3 has 16 residues. CDR1 and CDR2 (germline): SNHLY, FYNNEI. The CDR3 DNA sequence: TGTGCCAGCAGGGGCCTAGGGGCAGGAAGGTCGGAAGATCTGTACTTC. Amino acids: CASRGLGAGRSEDLYF.

This rearrangement joins TRBV27 to TRBJ2-1; no clear D gene. This CDR3 contains 14 residues. V was shortened by 5 bases and J by 8 bases, with 16 bases between the two germline ends. Germline V gives CDR1 MNHEY, CDR2 SMNVEV (reference sequence). The CDR3 sequence is CASSQVYPSDEQFF. DNA of the CDR3: TGTGCCAGCAGTCAAGTTTACCCGTCCGATGAGCAGTTCTTC.

The chain carries TRBV30 and TRBJ2-6; D not resolved. V was clipped by 5 bases and J by 0 bases, with 8 bases between them. The CDR3 sequence is 14 residues long. Germline lookup yields CDR1 GTSNPN and CDR2 SVGIG (reference sequence). The CDR3 reads CAWDRSSGANVLTF. Written as DNA, the CDR3 is TGTGCCTGGGATCGGAGCTCTGGGGCCAACGTCCTGACTTTC.

The J gene is TRBJ2-5, the V gene TRBV10-1, with a possible D match to TRBD1 (6 bases). The CDR3 spans 14 residues. CDR1 is WNHNN and CDR2 is SYGVQD in the germline V gene (reference sequence). Deletions cut 8 bases from V and 5 bases from J, with 18 bases between. CDR3 coding DNA: TGCGCCAGCCCGAAAAGAGGGGGAGAGGAGACCCAGTACTTC. Translation gives CASPKRGGEETQYF.

The rearrangement joins TRBV2 to TRBJ2-1; no definite D call. The CDR3 length is 10 residues. V lost 7 bases and J 9 bases, leaving 7 bases between the germline ends. Germline CDR1 and CDR2: SNHLY and FYNNEI. DNA of the CDR3: TGTGCCAGCAAGGTCTTTGAGCAGTTCTTC. It is translated as CASKVFEQFF.

The sample holds a few counts of this clone. For the CDR3, the DNA is TGCGCCAGCAGCCCCCGGGGTTACGAGGAAAAACTGTTTTTT. Residues: CASSPRGYEEKLFF. The chain combines TRBV23-1 with TRBJ1-4; D gene ambiguous. TRBV23-1 qualifies as an ORF whose function is uncertain. The CDR3 sequence is 14 residues long. V was shortened by 6 bases and J by 8 bases, with 16 bases between the two germline ends.

The rearrangement links TRBV21-1 to TRBJ2-7; whether TRBD2, the table's D call, matches the DNA was not checked. TRBV21-1 is an annotated pseudogene. This CDR3 comprises 14 residues. The CDR3 sequence is CASSITSGAYEQYF. The CDR3 DNA reads as TGTGCCAGCAGCATCACTAGCGGAGCCTACGAGCAGTACTTC.

The chain uses TRBV7-9 and TRBJ2-1, with a possible D match to TRBD2 (6 bases). Trimming left V 5 bases short and J 10 bases short, with 18 bases between. CDR1 and CDR2 from the germline V gene are SEHNR and FQNEAQ (reference sequence). The CDR3 is 14 residues long. CDR3 sequence (DNA): TGTGCCAGCAGCGGAAAGACTGCGGGGAAAGAGCAGTTCTTC. Its translation: CASSGKTAGKEQFF.

The sample holds many counts of this clone. The rearrangement joins TRBV7-9 to TRBJ1-3; unclear D gene. The CDR3 is made up of 15 amino acids. The germline CDR1 and CDR2 sequences are SEHNR and FQNEAQ (reference sequence). Trimming took off 4 bases at V and 4 bases at J, with 14 bases between the two ends. The CDR3 spells CASSSTSGFGNTIYF. Written as DNA, the CDR3 is TGTGCCAGCAGCTCTACGTCTGGGTTCGGAAACACCATATATTTT. Full variable domain (missing parts from reference TRBV7-9 and TRBJ1-3): DTGVSQNPRHKITKRGQNVTFRCDPISEHNRLYWYRQTLGQGPEFLTYFQNEAQLEKSRLLSDRFSAERPKGSFSTLEIQRTEQGDSAMYLCASSSTSGFGNTIYFGEGSWLTVV.

This clone was observed a single time. V and J are TRBV11-2 and TRBJ2-5; TRBD2 matches 9 bases. V trimming: 5 bases; J trimming: 4 bases; junction bases outside the gene matches: 8. Germline CDR1 and CDR2: SGHAT and FQNNGV. This CDR3 has 15 amino acids. The CDR3 loop is CASSKREREAETQYF. The CDR3 DNA is TGTGCCAGCAGCAAAAGAGAGCGGGAGGCAGAGACCCAGTACTTC.

In its sample, this clone was seen a few times. Mismatch with germline at one junction end may stem from a read error. J is TRBJ2-2 and V is TRBV9, with D uncertain. CDR1 SGDLS and CDR2 YYNGEE come from the germline V gene. The CDR3 loop spans 14 amino acids. Written as DNA, the CDR3 is TGTGCCAGCAGAGTAGGTGGGGACACCGGGGAGCTGTTTTTT. It codes for CASRVGGDTGELFF.

V and J are TRBV5-1 and TRBJ2-1; no firm D call. Germline V gene data show CDR1 as SGHRS and CDR2 as YFSETQ. The CDR3 is 12 amino acids. V shed 0 bases and J shed 8 bases, with 6 bases lying between them. CDR3 coding DNA: TGCGCCAGCAGCTTGGGTGGCGATGAGCAGTTCTTC. Translated, it gives CASSLGGDEQFF.

The rearrangement uses TRBV7-2 and TRBJ1-2; D is possibly TRBD1 (6 bases). Trimming pared 6 bases from V and 4 bases from J, leaving 15 bases between. This CDR3 is 14 amino acids long. Germline-derived CDR1 and CDR2 are SGHTA and FQGNSA. CDR3 coding DNA: TGTGCCAGCAGTCAATTCGACAGGCCCTATGGCTACACCTTC. Protein: CASSQFDRPYGYTF.

The chain links TRBV7-9 to TRBJ2-7; no clear D gene. The germline CDR1 and CDR2 sequences are SEHNR and FQNEAQ (reference sequence). This CDR3 comprises 11 residues. Trimming removed 2 bases at V and 5 bases at J, with 4 bases between. The CDR3 nucleotides read TGTGCCAGCAGCTTAACGAACGAGCAGTACTTC. Translation: CASSLTNEQYF.